These 6 T cell receptor beta chains share one sample of origin, sequenced in a study of blood T cell repertoires in COVID-19 (dated by TCRdb to 2020 to 2022). The method behind the library was the immunoSEQ multiplex PCR assay. TCRdb obtained this table from immuneACCESS and retained in-frame rearrangements with V and J assigned. These tables miss some clones; where compared with another copy, unresolved V genes account for less than half of the shortfall, and the remainder is unexplained. Across this sample there are roughly 290,000 clones, with approximately 86% seen only once. The ten biggest clones cover approximately 2% of the sample. The sequenced material came from peripheral blood. Every receptor here comes from a woman between 25 and 40 years old who had recovered from COVID-19.

This clone is a singleton in its sample. Here the CDR3 DNA reads TGTGCCAGCAGTGACAGGGCGACCACCGGGGAGCTGTTTTTT. This gives the protein CASSDRATTGELFF. This sequence joins TRBV2 and TRBJ2-2, with D tentatively TRBD1 (5 bases). The CDR3 runs 14 residues. V lost 3 bases to trimming and J lost 4 bases, with 9 bases between them. Germline V gene sequence: CDR1 SNHLY, CDR2 FYNNEI.

V gene TRBV5-1 combines with J gene TRBJ2-3; 12 bases fit TRBD1. V gave up 4 bases and J gave up 8 bases; unmatched junction bases: 8. Germline CDR1 is SGHRS and CDR2 is YFSETQ. The CDR3 sequence is 15 residues long. DNA for the CDR3: TGCGCCAGCAGCCTAACCGGGACAGGGGGCGGTACGCAGTATTTT. This translates into CASSLTGTGGGTQYF.

V usage is TRBV7-2 and J usage is TRBJ1-2; TRBD1 aligns across 8 bases. With V trimmed by 2 bases and J by 4 bases, 6 bases remained unmatched. The length of the CDR3 is 15 residues. The germline V gene has CDR1 SGHTA and CDR2 FQGNSA. This chain's CDR3 is CASSLPDGTGYGYTF. In DNA, the CDR3 is TGTGCCAGCAGCTTACCCGATGGGACAGGCTATGGCTACACCTTC. The full variable domain, its missing parts supplied by reference TRBV7-2 and TRBJ1-2, is GAGVSQSPSNKVTEKGKDVELRCDPISGHTALYWYRQSLGQGLEFLIYFQGNSAPDKSGLPSDRFSAERTGGSVSTLTIQRTQQEDSAVYLCASSLPDGTGYGYTFGSGTRLTVV.

This chain uses TRBV5-1 with TRBJ2-7, with D possibly being TRBD2 (6 bases). The CDR3 totals 15 residues. Per the germline V gene, CDR1 is SGHRS and CDR2 is YFSETQ. Trimming stripped 7 bases from V and 2 bases from J, with 19 bases between. The CDR3 bases are TGCGCCAGCGGCCTAGGGACTGGTGTAACCTACGAGCAGTACTTC. It yields the protein CASGLGTGVTYEQYF.

The chain links TRBV3-1 (or the pseudogene TRBV3-2) to TRBJ2-3; D is perhaps TRBD1 (6 bases). Trimming removed 6 bases at V and 2 bases at J, with 15 bases between. Germline V gene sequence: CDR1 LGHDT, CDR2 YNNKEL (reference sequence). This CDR3 has 15 amino acids. The CDR3 sequence is CASSYETGFTDTQYF. Written as DNA, the CDR3 is TGTGCCAGCAGTTACGAGACAGGATTCACAGATACGCAGTATTTT.

Many counts were recorded for this clone. The V and J genes are TRBV5-1 and TRBJ1-4; D is perhaps TRBD1 (5 bases). The CDR3 length is 13 residues. Per germline, CDR1 SGHRS and CDR2 YFSETQ. Trimming took off 4 bases at V and 7 bases at J, with 11 bases between the two ends. CDR3: CASSDWGGEKLFF. In nucleotides, the CDR3 is TGCGCCAGCAGCGACTGGGGGGGTGAAAAACTGTTTTTT.